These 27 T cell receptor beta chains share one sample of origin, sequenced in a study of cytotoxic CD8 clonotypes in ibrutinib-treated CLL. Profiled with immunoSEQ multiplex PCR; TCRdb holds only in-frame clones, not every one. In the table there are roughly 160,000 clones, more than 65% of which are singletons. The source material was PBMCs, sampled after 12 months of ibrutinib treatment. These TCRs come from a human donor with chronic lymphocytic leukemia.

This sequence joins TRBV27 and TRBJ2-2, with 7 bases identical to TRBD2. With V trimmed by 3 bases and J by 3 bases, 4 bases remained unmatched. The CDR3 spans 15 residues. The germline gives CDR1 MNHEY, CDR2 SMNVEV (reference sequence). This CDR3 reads CASSFGGTHTGELFF. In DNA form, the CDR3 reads TGTGCCAGCAGTTTCGGGGGGACCCACACCGGGGAGCTGTTTTTT.

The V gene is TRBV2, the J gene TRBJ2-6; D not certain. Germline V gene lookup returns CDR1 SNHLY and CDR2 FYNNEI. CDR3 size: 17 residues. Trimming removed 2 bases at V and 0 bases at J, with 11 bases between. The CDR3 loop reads CASSERQARSGANVLTF. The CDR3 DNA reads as TGTGCCAGCAGTGAACGCCAGGCGCGCTCTGGGGCCAACGTCCTGACTTTC.

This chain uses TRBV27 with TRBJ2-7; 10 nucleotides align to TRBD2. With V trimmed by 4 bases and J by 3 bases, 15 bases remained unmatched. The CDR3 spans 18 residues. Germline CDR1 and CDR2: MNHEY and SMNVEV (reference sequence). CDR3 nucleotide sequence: TGTGCCAGCAGTTCTAGCGGGAGAGGATTGGGGTTGGACTACGAGCAGTACTTC. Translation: CASSSSGRGLGLDYEQYF.

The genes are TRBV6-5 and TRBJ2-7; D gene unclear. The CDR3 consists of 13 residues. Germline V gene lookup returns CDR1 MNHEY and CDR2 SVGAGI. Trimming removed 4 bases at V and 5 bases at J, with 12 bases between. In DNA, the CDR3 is TGTGCCAGCAGTTTCGCCCGAGGCCACGAGCAGTACTTC. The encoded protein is CASSFARGHEQYF.

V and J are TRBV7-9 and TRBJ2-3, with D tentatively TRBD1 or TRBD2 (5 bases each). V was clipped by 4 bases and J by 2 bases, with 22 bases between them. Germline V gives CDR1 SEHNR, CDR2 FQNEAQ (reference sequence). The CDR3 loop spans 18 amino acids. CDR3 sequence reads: CASSWPGRDDRTTDTQYF. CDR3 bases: TGTGCCAGCAGCTGGCCGGGGCGTGACGACAGAACCACAGATACGCAGTATTTT.

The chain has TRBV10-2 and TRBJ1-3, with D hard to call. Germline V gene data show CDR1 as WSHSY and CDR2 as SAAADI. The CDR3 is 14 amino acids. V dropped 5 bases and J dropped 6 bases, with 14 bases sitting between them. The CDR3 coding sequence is TGCGCCAGCAGTCCCCCGGGGAGCGAAAACACCATATATTTT. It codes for CASSPPGSENTIYF.

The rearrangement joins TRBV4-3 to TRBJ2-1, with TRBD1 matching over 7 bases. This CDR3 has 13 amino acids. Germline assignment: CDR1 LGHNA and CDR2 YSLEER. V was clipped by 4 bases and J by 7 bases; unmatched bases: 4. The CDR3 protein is CASSPQGRNEQFF. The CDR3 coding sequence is TGCGCCAGCAGCCCACAGGGGCGGAATGAGCAGTTCTTC.

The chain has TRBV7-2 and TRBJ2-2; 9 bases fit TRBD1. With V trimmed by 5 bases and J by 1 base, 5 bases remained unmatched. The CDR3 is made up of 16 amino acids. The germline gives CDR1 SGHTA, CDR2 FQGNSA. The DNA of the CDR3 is TGTGCCAGCAGCCAAAAGACAGGGGGGAACACCGGGGAGCTGTTTTTT. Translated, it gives CASSQKTGGNTGELFF.

CDR3 coding DNA: TGCAGCGTTGAAGTGGCCAGCCCCTACGAGCAGTACTTC. Residues: CSVEVASPYEQYF. This rearrangement joins TRBV29-1 to TRBJ2-7; unclear D gene. Germline lookup yields CDR1 SQVTM and CDR2 ANQGSEA. Trimming took off 1 base at V and 2 bases at J, with 9 bases between the two ends. The CDR3 runs 13 residues.

CDR3 sequence: CATSPSGSGVETQYF. In DNA, the CDR3 is TGTGCCACCTCCCCTAGCGGCTCTGGGGTGGAGACCCAGTACTTC. The V gene is TRBV7-8, the J gene TRBJ2-5, with TRBD2 identical over 7 bases. This CDR3 contains 15 residues. V lost 10 bases and J lost 5; bases outside the gene matches: 16. Germline values: CDR1 SGHVS, CDR2 FQNEAQ. Variable domain in full (rest from reference TRBV7-8 and TRBJ2-5): GAGVSQSPRYKVAKRGQDVALRCDPISGHVSLFWYQQALGQGPEFLTYFQNEAQLDKSGLPSDRFFAERPEGSVSTLKIQRTQQEDSAVYLCATSPSGSGVETQYFGPGTRLLVL.

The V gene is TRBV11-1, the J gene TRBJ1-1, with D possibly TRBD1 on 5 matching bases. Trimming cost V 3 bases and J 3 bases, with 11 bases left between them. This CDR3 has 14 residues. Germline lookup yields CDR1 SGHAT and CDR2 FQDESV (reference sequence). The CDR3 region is CASSFSLGDTEAFF. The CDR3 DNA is TGTGCCAGCAGCTTTTCACTGGGGGACACTGAAGCTTTCTTT.

The CDR3 DNA is TGTGCCAGCTCACCCGGGACAGACCCTTTTGGCTACACCTTC. Translation gives CASSPGTDPFGYTF. The rearrangement joins TRBV18 to TRBJ1-2; 7 bases align to TRBD1. This CDR3 has 14 amino acids. Trimming removed 3 bases from V and 7 bases from J; junction bases left unmatched: 8. Germline V CDR1 and CDR2: KGHSH, LQKENI.

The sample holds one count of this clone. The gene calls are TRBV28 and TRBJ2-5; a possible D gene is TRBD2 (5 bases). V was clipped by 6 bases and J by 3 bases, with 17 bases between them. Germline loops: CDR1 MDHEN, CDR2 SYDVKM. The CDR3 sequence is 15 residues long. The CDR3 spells CASREAGPKEETQYF. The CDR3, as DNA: TGTGCCAGCAGGGAGGCGGGTCCCAAGGAAGAGACCCAGTACTTC.

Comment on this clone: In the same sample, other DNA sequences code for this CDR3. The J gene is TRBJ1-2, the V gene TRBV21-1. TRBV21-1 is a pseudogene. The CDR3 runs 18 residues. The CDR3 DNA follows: TGTGCCAGCAGCAAGGCCGAGGGTTTGATAAGCTTGGACTATGGCTACACCTTC. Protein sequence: CASSKAEGLISLDYGYTF.

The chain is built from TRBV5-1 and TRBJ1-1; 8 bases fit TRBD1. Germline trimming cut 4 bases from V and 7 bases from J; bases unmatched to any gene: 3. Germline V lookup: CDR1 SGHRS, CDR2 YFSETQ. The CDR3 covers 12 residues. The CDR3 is CASSSDRGEAFF. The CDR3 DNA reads TGCGCCAGCAGCAGCGACAGGGGTGAAGCTTTCTTT.

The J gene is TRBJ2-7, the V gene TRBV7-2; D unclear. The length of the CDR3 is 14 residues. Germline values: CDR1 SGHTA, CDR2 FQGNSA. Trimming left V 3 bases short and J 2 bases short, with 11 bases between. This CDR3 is CASSFGVLTYEQYF. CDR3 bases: TGTGCCAGCAGCTTTGGTGTTCTTACCTACGAGCAGTACTTC.

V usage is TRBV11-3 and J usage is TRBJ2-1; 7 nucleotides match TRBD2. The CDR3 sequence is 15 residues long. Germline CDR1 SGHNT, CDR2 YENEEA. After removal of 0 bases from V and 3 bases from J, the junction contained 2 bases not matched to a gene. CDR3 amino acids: CASSLERGIYNEQFF. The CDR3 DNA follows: TGTGCCAGCAGCTTAGAGCGGGGGATCTACAATGAGCAGTTCTTC.

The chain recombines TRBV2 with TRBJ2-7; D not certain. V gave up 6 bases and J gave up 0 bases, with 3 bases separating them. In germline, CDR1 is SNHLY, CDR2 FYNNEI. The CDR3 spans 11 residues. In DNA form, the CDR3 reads TGTGCCAGCAGGATCTCCTACGAGCAGTACTTC. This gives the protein CASRISYEQYF.

In DNA form, the CDR3 reads TGCGCCAGCAGCCCCGCGCATTTACAGGGGGACCGGTCACCAACAGATACGCAGTATTTT. It is translated as CASSPAHLQGDRSPTDTQYF. The chain uses TRBV5-1 and TRBJ2-3; 8 nucleotides line up with TRBD1. The CDR3 extends over 20 amino acids. From germline, CDR1 is SGHRS and CDR2 YFSETQ. The junction had 22 bases not matched to a gene; V was cut back by 4 bases and J by 3 bases.

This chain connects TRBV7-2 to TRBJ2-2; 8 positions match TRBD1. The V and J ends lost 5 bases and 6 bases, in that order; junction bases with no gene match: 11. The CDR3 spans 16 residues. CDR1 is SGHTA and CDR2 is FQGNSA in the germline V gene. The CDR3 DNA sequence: TGTGCCAGCAGCCCACTCGTTTGGACAGGGCCCGGGGAGCTGTTTTTT. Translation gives CASSPLVWTGPGELFF.

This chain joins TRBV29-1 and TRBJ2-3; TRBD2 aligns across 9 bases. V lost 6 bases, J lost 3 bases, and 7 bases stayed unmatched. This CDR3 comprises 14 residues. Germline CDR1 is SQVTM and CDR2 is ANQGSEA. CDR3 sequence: CSVRSGRVTDTQYF. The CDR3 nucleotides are TGCAGCGTCCGTAGCGGGAGAGTTACAGATACGCAGTATTTT.

In DNA form, the CDR3 reads TGTGCCAGCAAGGGCAGTTTCACTAACTATGGCTACACCTTC. The encoded protein is CASKGSFTNYGYTF. This chain links TRBV28 with TRBJ1-2; D unclear. The CDR3 is 14 amino acids. Germline-derived CDR1 and CDR2 are MDHEN and SYDVKM. V dropped 7 bases and J dropped 0 bases, with 12 bases sitting between them.

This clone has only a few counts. The CDR3 is CASSQTTSTDTQYF. In DNA, the CDR3 is TGTGCCAGCAGCCAGACAACTAGCACAGATACGCAGTATTTT. V is TRBV7-2 and J is TRBJ2-3, with D hard to call. Trimming cost V 5 bases and J 0 bases, with 9 bases left between them. The CDR3 covers 14 residues. Germline V gives CDR1 SGHTA, CDR2 FQGNSA.

The CDR3 loop reads CASSEASPTDTQYF. The CDR3 DNA reads as TGTGCCAGCAGTGAAGCGTCTCCGACAGATACGCAGTATTTT. V usage is TRBV6-1 and J usage is TRBJ2-3; D remains ambiguous. Germline V lookup: CDR1 MNHNS, CDR2 SASEGT. The CDR3 sequence is 14 residues long. V was trimmed by 0 bases and J by 3 bases, leaving 7 bases between them.

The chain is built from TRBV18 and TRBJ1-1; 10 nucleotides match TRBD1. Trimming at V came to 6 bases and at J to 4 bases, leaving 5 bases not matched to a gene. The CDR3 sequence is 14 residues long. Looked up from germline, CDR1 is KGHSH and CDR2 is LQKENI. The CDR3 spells CASSVGQGGTEAFF. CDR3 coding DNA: TGTGCCAGCTCTGTCGGACAGGGGGGCACTGAAGCTTTCTTT.

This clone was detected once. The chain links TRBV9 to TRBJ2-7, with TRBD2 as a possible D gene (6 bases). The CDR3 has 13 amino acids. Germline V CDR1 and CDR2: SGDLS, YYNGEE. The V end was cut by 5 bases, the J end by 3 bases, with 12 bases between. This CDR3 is CASSDGSNYEQYF. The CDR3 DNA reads TGTGCCAGCAGTGACGGGAGTAACTACGAGCAGTACTTC. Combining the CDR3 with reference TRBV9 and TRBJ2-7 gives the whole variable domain DSGVTQTPKHLITATGQRVTLRCSPRSGDLSVYWYQQSLDQGLQFLIQYYNGEERAKGNILERFSAQQFPDLHSELNLSSLELGDSALYFCASSDGSNYEQYFGPGTRLTVT.

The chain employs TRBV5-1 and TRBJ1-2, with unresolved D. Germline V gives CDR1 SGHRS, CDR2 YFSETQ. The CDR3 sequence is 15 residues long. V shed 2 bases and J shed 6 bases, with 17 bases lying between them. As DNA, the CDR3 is TGCGCCAGCAGCTTCGACAACCCCTCGGTGGATGGCTACACCTTC. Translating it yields CASSFDNPSVDGYTF.